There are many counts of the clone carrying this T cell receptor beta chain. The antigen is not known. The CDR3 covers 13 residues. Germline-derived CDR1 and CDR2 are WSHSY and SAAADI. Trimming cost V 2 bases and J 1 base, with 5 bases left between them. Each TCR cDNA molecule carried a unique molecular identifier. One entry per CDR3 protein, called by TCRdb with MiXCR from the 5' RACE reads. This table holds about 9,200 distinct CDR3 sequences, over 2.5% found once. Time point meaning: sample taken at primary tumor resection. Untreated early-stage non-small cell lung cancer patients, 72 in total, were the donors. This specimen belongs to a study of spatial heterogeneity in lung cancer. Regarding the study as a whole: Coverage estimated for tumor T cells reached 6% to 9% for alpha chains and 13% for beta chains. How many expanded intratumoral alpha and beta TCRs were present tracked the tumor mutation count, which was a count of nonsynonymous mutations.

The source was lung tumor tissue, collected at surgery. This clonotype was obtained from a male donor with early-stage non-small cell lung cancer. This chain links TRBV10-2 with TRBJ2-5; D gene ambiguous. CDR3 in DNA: TGCGCCAGCAGTGAGAGGATCCAAGAGACCCAGTACTTC. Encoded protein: CASSERIQETQYF.